Listed here are 28 T cell receptor beta chains from one sample, sequenced in a study of blood T cells in healthy people across ages. Using a J-beta primer mix together with a sample-barcoded 5' primer, a second PCR was run for roughly 7 to 11 cycles. TCRdb passed the 5' RACE reads through MiXCR, listing each CDR3 protein once. The data contain hundreds of thousands of distinct CDR3 sequences, around 27% of them singletons. These data were likewise used in another study, on T cells of mothers and their children.

Material for sequencing was blood. These receptors originate from a boy younger than 10 in good health.

The chain uses TRBV27 and TRBJ2-3; TRBD2 matches 8 bases. Germline CDR1 is MNHEY and CDR2 is SMNVEV (reference sequence). V lost 4 bases to trimming and J lost 3 bases; unmatched junction nucleotides: 6. The CDR3 runs 15 residues. CDR3 sequence: CASSWSGSGTDTQYF. In nucleotides, the CDR3 is TGTGCCAGCAGTTGGAGCGGGAGTGGAACAGATACGCAGTATTTT.

This clonotype was seen a handful of times. The rearrangement joins TRBV12-3 or TRBV12-4 to TRBJ2-7, with TRBD1 matching 8 bases. CDR3 length: 15 residues. J gave up 0 bases and V 6 bases, and 7 bases lay outside the gene matches. CDR3 protein: CASSFGQGSSYEQYF. CDR3 nucleotides: TGTGCCAGCAGCTTCGGACAGGGAAGCTCCTACGAGCAGTACTTC.

This clonotype was seen at least ten times. J is TRBJ2-4 and V is TRBV5-1, with D possibly called TRBD1 or TRBD2 (6 bases each). The germline V and J ends were trimmed by 3 bases and 0 bases, with 13 bases remaining between them. Germline V CDR1 and CDR2: SGHRS, YFSETQ. CDR3 length: 16 amino acids. CDR3 in DNA: TGCGCCAGCAGCTCACAGGGAGGACCAGCCAAAAACATTCAGTACTTC. Amino acids: CASSSQGGPAKNIQYF.

The chain has TRBV10-3 and TRBJ2-5; the D is unclear. The germline V gene has CDR1 ENHRY and CDR2 SYGVKD. The CDR3 has 11 amino acids. Trimming removed 6 bases from V and 4 bases from J, with 6 bases in between. CDR3 sequence: CAIRVGETQYF. The DNA of the CDR3 is TGTGCCATCAGGGTTGGAGAGACCCAGTACTTC.

The V call is TRBV9, the J call TRBJ2-1; 7 nucleotides line up with TRBD1. The CDR3 length is 15 residues. V gave up 2 bases and J gave up 7 bases; unmatched junction bases: 9. Germline CDR1 is SGDLS and CDR2 is YYNGEE. CDR3 DNA sequence: TGTGCCAGCAGCGTTCAGGGGGACGGTGGTAATGAGCAGTTCTTC. It translates to CASSVQGDGGNEQFF.

V and J are TRBV7-9 and TRBJ2-5, with 8 bases aligning to TRBD1. This CDR3 is built from 15 residues. The J segment lost 4 bases and the V segment lost 4 bases, leaving 8 bases of the junction unmatched. The germline V gene encodes CDR1 SEHNR and CDR2 FQNEAQ (reference sequence). CDR3 in amino acids: CASSWATGALETQYF. The DNA of the CDR3 is TGTGCCAGCAGCTGGGCGACAGGGGCCCTAGAGACCCAGTACTTC.

The V gene is TRBV20-1, the J gene TRBJ1-2; 10 positions match TRBD1. The length of the CDR3 is 16 residues. CDR1 DFQATT and CDR2 SNEGSKA come from the germline V gene (reference sequence). V lost 6 bases, J lost 4 bases, and 14 bases stayed unmatched. CDR3 region: CSAYGQGEGEGYGYTF. CDR3 DNA: TGCAGTGCATATGGACAGGGGGAAGGCGAAGGCTATGGCTACACCTTC.

This clonotype turned up a few times. The rearrangement uses TRBV12-3 or TRBV12-4 and TRBJ1-5, with TRBD1 matching 8 bases. This CDR3 spans 16 amino acids. V was clipped by 8 bases and J by 0 bases; unmatched bases: 9. DNA for the CDR3: TGTGCCAGCGGATTTACAGGGGGGGATAGCAATCAGCCCCAGCATTTT. Translation: CASGFTGGDSNQPQHF.

This clonotype was observed a handful of times. The gene calls are TRBV20-1 and TRBJ2-7, with D perhaps given as TRBD1 or TRBD2 (5 bases each). The DNA end lines up better with TRBJ2-1; the J call may be wrong. CDR3 length: 13 residues. From germline, CDR1 is DFQATT and CDR2 SNEGSKA (reference sequence). The CDR3 loop reads CSAWTGTQDEQFF. The CDR3 nucleotides read TGCAGTGCTTGGACCGGGACCCAGGATGAGCAGTTCTTC.

This sequence joins TRBV29-1 and TRBJ1-4; D is uncertain. With 5 bases removed from V and 6 bases from J, the gap between germline ends came to 13 bases. CDR1 SQVTM and CDR2 ANQGSEA come from the germline V gene. This CDR3 has 13 residues. The CDR3 nucleotides read TGCAGCGTTCGCCCGAGATTGGATGAAAAACTGTTTTTT. As protein: CSVRPRLDEKLFF. The full variable domain, rest sourced from reference TRBV29-1 and TRBJ1-4, is SAVISQKPSRDICQRGTSLTIQCQVDSQVTMMFWYRQQPGQSLTLIATANQGSEATYESGFVIDKFPISRPNLTFSTLTVSNMSPEDSSIYLCSVRPRLDEKLFFGSGTQLSVL.

The rearrangement joins TRBV7-9 to TRBJ1-2; D ambiguous. The CDR3 extends over 15 amino acids. The germline CDR1 and CDR2 sequences are SEHNR and FQNEAQ (reference sequence). With 3 bases removed from V and 4 bases from J, the gap between germline ends came to 15 bases. CDR3 bases: TGTGCCAGCAGCTTGGGCAGCCTGGGTCGCTATGGCTACACCTTC. Its translation: CASSLGSLGRYGYTF.

DNA for the CDR3: TGCAGCGTTGAGTCGGACAGGGACGTTCGGTCAGATACGCAGTATTTT. It specifies CSVESDRDVRSDTQYF. The chain is built from TRBV29-1 and TRBJ2-3, with 8 nucleotides matching TRBD1. V lost 3 bases to trimming and J lost 4 bases; unmatched junction nucleotides: 12. CDR3 size: 16 residues. Germline values: CDR1 SQVTM, CDR2 ANQGSEA.

This chain links TRBV30 with TRBJ2-2, with TRBD1 as a possible D gene (6 bases). Trimming removed 7 bases from V and 3 bases from J, with 9 bases in between. The germline V gene has CDR1 GTSNPN and CDR2 SVGIG (reference sequence). The CDR3 covers 12 residues. CDR3 sequence: CAYTGYTGELFF. DNA for the CDR3: TGTGCCTACACAGGGTACACCGGGGAGCTGTTTTTT.

This clonotype was observed a handful of times. V gene TRBV4-1 combines with J gene TRBJ1-2; no definite D call. Trimming cost V 0 bases and J 0 bases, with 11 bases left between them. Germline values: CDR1 MGHRA, CDR2 YSYEKL. The CDR3 covers 16 residues. CDR3 in DNA: TGCGCCAGCAGCCAAGATAGGCGTGGGCCTAACTATGGCTACACCTTC. Its protein product is CASSQDRRGPNYGYTF.

This clonotype was found a few times. This sequence joins TRBV20-1 and TRBJ2-1; TRBD2 is a possible D gene (5 bases). Trimming shortened V by 6 bases and J by 4 bases, and 16 bases separated the two germline ends. Germline lookup yields CDR1 DFQATT and CDR2 SNEGSKA (reference sequence). The CDR3 is 14 amino acids. Here the CDR3 reads CSAKGVRAYNEQFF. The DNA for the CDR3 is TGCAGTGCCAAGGGAGTGCGGGCATACAATGAGCAGTTCTTC.

DNA for the CDR3: TGTGCCAGCAGCATCCCGGACAGAGACACTGAAGCTTTCTTT. Amino acid sequence: CASSIPDRDTEAFF. This chain connects TRBV4-2 to TRBJ1-1; possible D gene TRBD1, 6 bases. The CDR3 loop spans 14 amino acids. Trimming cost V 5 bases and J 3 bases, with 13 bases left between them. CDR1 LGHNA and CDR2 YNFKEQ come from the germline V gene.

The chain combines TRBV6-2 or TRBV6-3 with TRBJ2-5, with D possibly TRBD1 on 6 matching bases. The J call may be mistaken, given a closer DNA end match to TRBJ2-1. The V gene's germline CDR1 is MNHEY and CDR2 SVGEGT. This CDR3 has 14 amino acids. The CDR3 DNA reads as TGTGCCAGCAGTTACTCCCGGGACACCAATGAGCAGTTCTTC. Translated, it gives CASSYSRDTNEQFF.

V is TRBV29-1 and J is TRBJ2-3; 8 bases agree with TRBD1. From germline, CDR1 is SQVTM and CDR2 ANQGSEA. CDR3 length: 13 residues. V lost 6 bases, J lost 3 bases, and 5 bases stayed unmatched. CDR3 residues: CSVRQGITDTQYF. CDR3 DNA: TGCAGCGTCCGACAGGGGATAACAGATACGCAGTATTTT.

This clonotype was observed at least ten times. J is TRBJ2-3 and V is TRBV6-6; tentatively, D is TRBD2 (7 bases). CDR3 length: 14 residues. Germline V gene data show CDR1 as MNHNY and CDR2 as SVGAGI (reference sequence). Trimming stripped 7 bases from V and 2 bases from J, with 13 bases between. CDR3 in amino acids: CASKGGAFTDTQYF. In DNA form, the CDR3 reads TGTGCCAGCAAGGGGGGGGCCTTCACAGATACGCAGTATTTT.

This rearrangement joins TRBV20-1 to TRBJ1-2; no clear D. CDR3 length: 14 amino acids. The germline gives CDR1 DFQATT, CDR2 SNEGSKA (reference sequence). V lost 0 bases, J lost 2 bases, and 10 bases lay in between. The DNA for the CDR3 is TGCAGTGCTAGAGATGGCGGAGGGAACTATGGCTACACCTTC. Amino acid sequence: CSARDGGGNYGYTF.

J is TRBJ2-5 and V is TRBV5-5, with D maybe TRBD1 (6 bases). Trimming took 0 bases from V and 4 from J, leaving 10 bases between them. This CDR3 contains 14 residues. In germline, CDR1 is SGHKS, CDR2 YYEKEE (reference sequence). The CDR3 loop reads CASSLGDRLETQYF. CDR3 nucleotides: TGTGCCAGCAGCTTGGGAGACAGGCTAGAGACCCAGTACTTC.

The chain is built from TRBV20-1 and TRBJ2-7; D is unresolved. CDR1 is DFQATT, CDR2 SNEGSKA, per germline (reference sequence). V was shortened by 5 bases and J by 3 bases, with 8 bases between the two germline ends. This CDR3 spans 11 amino acids. The CDR3: CSAPRDYEQYF. The CDR3 DNA sequence: TGCAGTGCTCCTAGAGACTACGAGCAGTACTTC.

This clonotype was counted a few times. The chain joins TRBV20-1 to TRBJ2-1, with TRBD2 matching over 10 bases. Germline loops: CDR1 DFQATT, CDR2 SNEGSKA (reference sequence). The CDR3 consists of 14 residues. With 4 bases clipped from V and 2 bases from J, the junction kept 2 bases outside the gene matches. CDR3 sequence reads: CSATSGRAYNEQFF. CDR3 nucleotide sequence: TGCAGTGCTACCAGCGGGAGGGCCTACAATGAGCAGTTCTTC.

The chain employs TRBV5-1 and TRBJ1-4; 9 nucleotides match TRBD1. Germline CDR1 is SGHRS and CDR2 is YFSETQ. Trimming cost V 2 bases and J 0 bases; bases outside gene matches: 2. The CDR3 contains 16 residues. The CDR3 loop is CASSLRTGATNEKLFF. As DNA, the CDR3 is TGCGCCAGCAGCTTAAGGACAGGGGCAACTAATGAAAAACTGTTTTTT.

The V and J genes are TRBV29-1 and TRBJ2-2, with D possibly TRBD1 on 6 matching bases. Looked up from germline, CDR1 is SQVTM and CDR2 is ANQGSEA. V lost 7 bases and J lost 4, with 19 bases in between. CDR3 length equals 15 residues. CDR3 sequence: CSALGRGAGTGELFF. For the CDR3, the DNA is TGCAGCGCGTTGGGCAGGGGCGCGGGCACCGGGGAGCTGTTTTTT.

The genes are TRBV14 and TRBJ2-3; no clear D gene. This CDR3 has 18 amino acids. Trimming shortened V by 0 bases and J by 0 bases, and 16 bases separated the two germline ends. Germline assignment: CDR1 SGHDN and CDR2 FVKESK. CDR3 sequence (DNA): TGTGCCAGCAGCCAAGATCCCGGCCAGGCGATAAGCACAGATACGCAGTATTTT. Translation: CASSQDPGQAISTDTQYF.

This clonotype was observed a few times. J is TRBJ2-2 and V is TRBV20-1, with 7 bases fitting TRBD1. Germline assignment: CDR1 DFQATT and CDR2 SNEGSKA (reference sequence). CDR3 length: 14 residues. The ends lost 6 bases at V and 0 bases at J; junction bases unmatched: 4. CDR3 in amino acids: CSAQRGPNTGELFF. The DNA of the CDR3 is TGCAGTGCCCAGAGGGGGCCGAACACCGGGGAGCTGTTTTTT.

This clonotype has just a few counts. The chain couples TRBV4-1 to TRBJ1-2, with a possible D match to TRBD1 (5 bases). CDR1 is MGHRA, CDR2 YSYEKL, per germline. Trimming removed 1 base from V and 1 base from J, with 16 bases in between. The CDR3 is 17 amino acids. The CDR3 here is CASSQGRGSGLNYGYTF. As DNA, the CDR3 is TGCGCCAGCAGCCAAGGAAGGGGAAGCGGACTTAACTATGGCTACACCTTC.